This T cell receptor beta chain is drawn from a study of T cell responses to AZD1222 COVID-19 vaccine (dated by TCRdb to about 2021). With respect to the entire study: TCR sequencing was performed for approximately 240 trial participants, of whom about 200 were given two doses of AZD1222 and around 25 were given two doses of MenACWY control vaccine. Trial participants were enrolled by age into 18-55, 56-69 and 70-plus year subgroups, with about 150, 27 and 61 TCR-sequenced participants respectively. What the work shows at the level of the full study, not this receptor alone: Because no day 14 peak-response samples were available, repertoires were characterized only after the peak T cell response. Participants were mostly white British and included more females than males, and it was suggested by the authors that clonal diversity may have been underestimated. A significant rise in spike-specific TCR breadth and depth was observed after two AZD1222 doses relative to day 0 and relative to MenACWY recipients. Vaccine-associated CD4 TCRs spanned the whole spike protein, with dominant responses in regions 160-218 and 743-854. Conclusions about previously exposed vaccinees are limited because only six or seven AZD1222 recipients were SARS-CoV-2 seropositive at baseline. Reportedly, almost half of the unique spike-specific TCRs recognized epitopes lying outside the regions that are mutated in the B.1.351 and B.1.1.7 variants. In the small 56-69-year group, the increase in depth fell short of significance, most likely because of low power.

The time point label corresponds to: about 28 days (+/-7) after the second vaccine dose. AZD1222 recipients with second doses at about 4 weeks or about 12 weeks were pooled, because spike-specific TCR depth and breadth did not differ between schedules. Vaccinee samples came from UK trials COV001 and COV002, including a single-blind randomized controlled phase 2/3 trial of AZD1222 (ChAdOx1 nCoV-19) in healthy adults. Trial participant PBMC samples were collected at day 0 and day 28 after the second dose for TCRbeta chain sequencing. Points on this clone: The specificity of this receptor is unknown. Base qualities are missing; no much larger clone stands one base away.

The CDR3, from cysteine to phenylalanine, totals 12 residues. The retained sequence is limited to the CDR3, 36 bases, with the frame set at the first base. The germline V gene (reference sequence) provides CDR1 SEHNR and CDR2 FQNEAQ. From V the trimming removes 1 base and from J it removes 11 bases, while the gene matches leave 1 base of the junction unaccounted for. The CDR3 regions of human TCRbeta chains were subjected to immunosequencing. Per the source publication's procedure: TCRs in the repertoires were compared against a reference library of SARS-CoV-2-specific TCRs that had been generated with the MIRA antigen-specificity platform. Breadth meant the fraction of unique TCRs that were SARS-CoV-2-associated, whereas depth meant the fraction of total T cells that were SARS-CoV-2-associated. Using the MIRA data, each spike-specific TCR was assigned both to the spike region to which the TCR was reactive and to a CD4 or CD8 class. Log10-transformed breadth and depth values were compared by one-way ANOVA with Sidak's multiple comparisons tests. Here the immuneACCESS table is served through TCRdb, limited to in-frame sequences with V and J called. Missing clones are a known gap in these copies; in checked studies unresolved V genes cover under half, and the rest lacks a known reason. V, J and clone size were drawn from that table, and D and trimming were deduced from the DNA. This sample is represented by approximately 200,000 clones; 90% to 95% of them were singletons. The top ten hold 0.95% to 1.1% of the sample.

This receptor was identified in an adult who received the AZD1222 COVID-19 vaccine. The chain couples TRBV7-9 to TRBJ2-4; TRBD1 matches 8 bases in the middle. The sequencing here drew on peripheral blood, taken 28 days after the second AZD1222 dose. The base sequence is TGTGCCAGCAGCTTAGAGACAGGGGTTCAGTACTTC. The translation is CASSLETGVQYF.